Below, 9 T cell receptor beta chains from the same sample are listed, as sequenced in a study of blood T cell repertoires in COVID-19. TCRdb's copy holds only in-frame clones and misses some; the assay was immunoSEQ multiplex PCR. The sample contains 150,000 or so clones, 82% of which appear only once. The sequenced sample was peripheral blood. The receptors were sampled from a woman aged 80 or older with acute or convalescent COVID-19.

This rearrangement joins TRBV10-1 to TRBJ1-2; 7 bases line up with TRBD1. This CDR3 has 12 residues. Germline trimming cut 5 bases from V and 4 bases from J; bases unmatched to any gene: 1. Germline V gene data show CDR1 as WNHNN and CDR2 as SYGVQD (reference sequence). The CDR3 DNA is TGCGCCAGCAGTCGGGACAGCTATGGCTACACCTTC. Translating gives CASSRDSYGYTF.

This rearrangement joins TRBV12-5 to TRBJ1-2; no clear D. The germline V and J ends were trimmed by 7 bases and 6 bases, with 15 bases remaining between them. The germline CDR1 and CDR2 sequences are LGHNT and FRNRAP. This CDR3 has 13 amino acids. CDR3 coding DNA: TGTGCTAGTGTCCGGGAATCAGGACATGGCTACACCTTC. Translating gives CASVRESGHGYTF.

J is TRBJ2-7 and V is TRBV5-6; D not certain. The CDR3 is 11 residues long. V was cut by 2 bases and J by 5 bases, with 5 bases left in between. Germline CDR1 reads SGHDT; CDR2 reads YYEEEE. CDR3 bases: TGTGCCAGCAGCTTACAAGACGAGCAGTACTTC. It encodes CASSLQDEQYF.

The chain is built from TRBV3-1 (or the pseudogene TRBV3-2) and TRBJ2-7; tentative D call: TRBD1 (5 bases). Germline CDR1 LGHDT, CDR2 YNNKEL (reference sequence). The CDR3 spans 15 residues. Trimming shortened V by 2 bases and J by 4 bases, and 15 bases separated the two germline ends. CDR3 in amino acids: CASSQPRVGFYEQYF. CDR3 sequence (DNA): TGTGCCAGCAGCCAACCCAGGGTAGGGTTTTACGAGCAGTACTTC.

This clone has just one count. CDR3 in amino acids: CASSSDRGISEAFF. The CDR3 nucleotides read TGTGCCAGCAGCTCTGACAGGGGGATCAGTGAAGCTTTCTTT. This chain uses TRBV9 with TRBJ1-1; 9 nucleotides agree with TRBD1. The V segment lost 4 bases and the J segment 7 bases; nucleotides outside the gene matches: 8. Germline-derived CDR1 and CDR2 are SGDLS and YYNGEE. This CDR3 region has 14 residues.

The rearrangement links TRBV6-1 to TRBJ2-1; possibly TRBD2 for D (5 bases). Germline CDR1 and CDR2: MNHNS and SASEGT. The CDR3 totals 14 residues. The V and J ends lost 1 base and 6 bases respectively, with 10 bases between them. The CDR3 here is CASSEGTVPNEQFF. The CDR3 DNA reads TGTGCCAGCAGTGAAGGGACTGTACCCAATGAGCAGTTCTTC.

This rearrangement joins TRBV4-2 to TRBJ1-2, with D uncertain. V was clipped by 1 base and J by 4 bases, with 16 bases between them. The germline CDR1 and CDR2 sequences are LGHNA and YNFKEQ. This CDR3 comprises 16 residues. In DNA, the CDR3 is TGTGCCAGCAGCCAAGGAGAGGGAGAATCCCTCTATGGCTACACCTTC. Protein sequence: CASSQGEGESLYGYTF.

This clone was observed once. The chain joins TRBV12-5 to TRBJ1-2; D gene uncertain. The V end was cut by 1 base, the J end by 2 bases, with 11 bases between. Germline-derived CDR1 and CDR2 are LGHNT and FRNRAP. The CDR3 length is 15 residues. CDR3 in amino acids: CASGLDRGTNYGYTF. The CDR3 DNA reads as TGTGCTAGTGGTTTGGACCGGGGAACCAACTATGGCTACACCTTC.

The chain couples TRBV3-1 (or the pseudogene TRBV3-2) to TRBJ1-1; 7 bases align to TRBD1. Germline V CDR1 and CDR2: LGHDT, YNNKEL (reference sequence). The CDR3 covers 13 residues. V was pared by 4 bases and J by 5 bases, with 4 bases of the junction left unmatched. The DNA of the CDR3 is TGTGCCAGCAGCCTTCAGGGGGAGACTGAAGCTTTCTTT. Encoded protein: CASSLQGETEAFF.